The rows below give T cell receptor beta chains drawn from one sample of a study of OX40 agonist ivuxolimab in advanced cancers. Generated by immunoSEQ multiplex PCR, the TCRdb table keeps only in-frame clones and is missing some. The sample has about 17,000 clones; roughly 90% are singletons. The sample in question was CD4+ or CD8+ T cells sorted from blood, obtained in a trial of the OX40 agonist ivuxolimab. These receptors originate from an adult with an advanced solid tumor such as melanoma, head and neck, liver or kidney cancer. Each CDR3 is given with its conserved first and last residue. Each record gives: clone size, V gene, D gene, J gene, CDR3 protein, CDR3 DNA. D genes are given only for firm matches. Clone size is given for some rows only: seen once, a few or many times, or a class if the clone is expanded.

NA	TRBV4-2	NA	TRBJ2-3	CASSQEVWGGRTDTQYF	TGTGCCAGCAGCCAAGAGGTATGGGGGGGGCGCACAGATACGCAGTATTTT
NA	TRBV7-9	NA	TRBJ2-1	CASSLEVYEQFF	TGTGCCAGCAGCTTGGAGGTTTATGAGCAGTTCTTC
NA	TRBV9	NA	TRBJ1-5	CASSERDSNQPQHF	TGTGCCAGCAGCGAGAGGGATAGCAATCAGCCCCAGCATTTT
once	TRBV30	TRBD1	TRBJ1-2	CAWRGDRALHYGYTF	TGTGCCTGGAGGGGGGACAGGGCTCTTCACTATGGCTACACCTTC
NA	TRBV27	TRBD2	TRBJ2-3	CASSLLLSGGAGDTQYF	TGTGCCAGCAGTTTATTACTTAGCGGGGGGGCCGGAGATACGCAGTATTTT
NA	TRBV9	NA	TRBJ1-4	CASSGEPPGKLFF	TGTGCCAGCAGCGGCGAACCTCCTGGGAAACTGTTTTTT
few	TRBV19	TRBD1	TRBJ2-7	CASSFGTGISYEQYF	TGTGCCAGTAGTTTTGGGACAGGGATATCCTACGAGCAGTACTTC
NA	TRBV7-7	TRBD2	TRBJ2-3	CASSLSTPRGGRTSTDTQYF	TGTGCCAGCAGCTTATCCACCCCCCGGGGGGGGCGGACTAGCACAGATACGCAGTATTTT
NA	TRBV30	TRBD1	TRBJ2-1	CAWRDDRVEQFF	TGTGCCTGGAGGGATGACAGGGTGGAACAGTTCTTC
NA	TRBV10-1	NA	TRBJ1-4	CASIVRGGANEKLFF	TGCGCCAGCATCGTTAGGGGGGGAGCTAATGAAAAACTGTTTTTT
NA	TRBV7-8	NA	TRBJ2-3	CASSLGGADTQYF	TGTGCCAGCAGCTTAGGTGGGGCGGATACGCAGTATTTT
NA	TRBV6-1	TRBD1	TRBJ1-5	CAHGSGGSQPQHF	TGTGCCCACGGGTCAGGGGGAAGTCAGCCCCAGCATTTT
NA	TRBV9	NA	TRBJ2-7	CASSVGYEQYF	TGTGCCAGCAGCGTAGGGTACGAGCAGTACTTC
NA	TRBV6-1	NA	TRBJ1-5	CASSEGMGTPGDQPQHF	TGTGCCAGCAGTGAAGGTATGGGGACGCCTGGGGATCAGCCCCAGCATTTT
NA	TRBV5-1	NA	TRBJ2-7	CASSFGREQYF	TGCGCCAGCAGCTTTGGCAGAGAGCAGTACTTC
NA	TRBV28	NA	TRBJ2-2	CASSLRPGELFF	TGTGCCAGCAGTTTACGACCCGGGGAGCTGTTTTTT
NA	TRBV5-1	NA	TRBJ2-1	CASSLESWTADNEQFF	TGCGCCAGCAGCTTGGAGTCGTGGACTGCTGACAATGAGCAGTTCTTC
few	TRBV6-5	NA	TRBJ1-4	CASSYPYEKLFF	TGTGCCAGCAGTTATCCTTACGAAAAACTGTTTTTT
NA	TRBV6-5	NA	TRBJ2-5	CASSYSGVVGPQYF	TGTGCCAGCAGTTACTCGGGTGTCGTCGGGCCCCAGTACTTC
NA	TRBV9	NA	TRBJ1-1	CASSVGWDPGPEAFF	TGTGCCAGCAGCGTAGGTTGGGACCCAGGCCCTGAAGCTTTCTTT
NA	TRBV29-1	NA	TRBJ2-3	CSVEALFIDTQYF	TGCAGCGTTGAAGCACTTTTCATAGATACGCAGTATTTT
once	TRBV6-5	NA	TRBJ2-1	CASSYLGGPPDEQFF	TGTGCCAGCAGTTACTTGGGGGGCCCCCCTGATGAGCAGTTCTTC
NA	TRBV4-1	NA	TRBJ1-5	CASSRGSNQPQHF	TGCGCCAGCAGCCGGGGTAGCAATCAGCCCCAGCATTTT
once	TRBV30	NA	TRBJ2-7	CAWSSVGGLSSYEQYF	TGTGCCTGGAGTTCAGTAGGCGGGCTCAGCTCCTACGAGCAGTACTTC
NA	TRBV28	TRBD1	TRBJ2-5	CASSLKGQQETQYF	TGTGCCAGCAGTTTAAAGGGACAGCAAGAGACCCAGTACTTC
NA	TRBV4-1	NA	TRBJ2-7	CASSQVWTAHYEQYF	TGCGCCAGCAGCCAAGTGTGGACAGCCCACTACGAGCAGTACTTC
NA	TRBV19	NA	TRBJ1-2	CASSTWGLGSNYGYTF	TGTGCCAGTAGTACCTGGGGCTTGGGCTCTAACTATGGCTACACCTTC